These T cell receptor beta chains were read from a single sample in a study of OX40 agonist ivuxolimab in advanced cancers. Assay: immunoSEQ multiplex PCR; the TCRdb copy retains only in-frame clones and omits some. Of about 74,000 clones in the sample, 70% to 85% were seen once. This specimen consisted of CD4+ or CD8+ T cells sorted from blood, obtained in a trial of the OX40 agonist ivuxolimab. All receptors come from an adult with an advanced solid tumor such as melanoma, head and neck, liver or kidney cancer. The CDR3 runs from the conserved cysteine through the conserved F or W. The D gene is left open where the match is weak. Some rows have no size entry. The others give once, few or many, or a class for an expanded clone.

clone size: few; CDR3 length: 14; D gene: NA; V gene: TRBV11-2; J gene: TRBJ2-7; CDR3 protein: CASSFGKGYYEQYF; CDR3 DNA: TGTGCCAGCAGCTTCGGGAAGGGGTACTACGAGCAGTACTTC
clone size: once; CDR3 length: 17; D gene: TRBD2; V gene: TRBV10-3; J gene: TRBJ2-5; CDR3 protein: CASSSSGTSGPVETQYF; CDR3 DNA: TGTGCCAGCTCCTCCTCCGGGACTAGCGGACCGGTTGAGACCCAGTACTTC
clone size: NA; CDR3 length: 16; D gene: NA; V gene: TRBV6-1; J gene: TRBJ2-1; CDR3 protein: CASSEMSASSYNEQFF; CDR3 DNA: TGTGCCAGCAGTGAAATGTCGGCGAGCTCCTACAATGAGCAGTTCTTC
clone size: NA; CDR3 length: 18; D gene: TRBD2; V gene: TRBV7-8; J gene: TRBJ2-4; CDR3 protein: CASSLIATGGRASGIQYF; CDR3 DNA: TGTGCCAGCAGCTTAATTGCCACTGGCGGGAGGGCCTCTGGGATTCAGTACTTC
clone size: NA; CDR3 length: 17; D gene: NA; V gene: TRBV14; J gene: TRBJ2-7; CDR3 protein: CASSPTLSRPSSYEQYF; CDR3 DNA: TGTGCCAGCAGCCCGACCCTTTCTAGGCCTTCCTCCTACGAGCAGTACTTC
clone size: once; CDR3 length: 14; D gene: NA; V gene: TRBV5-6; J gene: TRBJ1-2; CDR3 protein: CASSLIGIFYGYTF; CDR3 DNA: TGTGCCAGCAGCTTAATAGGGATCTTCTATGGCTACACCTTC
clone size: once; CDR3 length: 13; D gene: NA; V gene: TRBV5-1; J gene: TRBJ2-3; CDR3 protein: CASSPGTADTQYF; CDR3 DNA: TGCGCCAGCAGCCCGGGGACTGCAGATACGCAGTATTTT
clone size: NA; CDR3 length: 14; D gene: NA; V gene: TRBV6-1; J gene: TRBJ2-7; CDR3 protein: CASRERTWIYEQYF; CDR3 DNA: TGTGCCAGCAGGGAGCGGACCTGGATCTACGAGCAGTACTTC
clone size: NA; CDR3 length: 13; D gene: TRBD2; V gene: TRBV29-1; J gene: TRBJ2-7; CDR3 protein: CSVGAGVTGEQYF; CDR3 DNA: TGCAGCGTTGGTGCGGGAGTTACGGGCGAGCAGTACTTC
clone size: NA; CDR3 length: 15; D gene: NA; V gene: TRBV6-1; J gene: TRBJ1-1; CDR3 protein: CASRNPPPGSTEAFF; CDR3 DNA: TGTGCCAGCAGGAATCCCCCCCCGGGGAGCACTGAAGCTTTCTTT
clone size: NA; CDR3 length: 12; D gene: NA; V gene: TRBV11-3; J gene: TRBJ2-7; CDR3 protein: CASSLGTDEQYF; CDR3 DNA: TGTGCCAGCAGCTTGGGGACCGACGAGCAGTACTTC
clone size: NA; CDR3 length: 11; D gene: NA; V gene: TRBV7-9; J gene: TRBJ2-1; CDR3 protein: CASSAYNEQFF; CDR3 DNA: TGTGCCAGCAGTGCATACAATGAGCAGTTCTTC
clone size: NA; CDR3 length: 16; D gene: NA; V gene: TRBV28; J gene: TRBJ2-3; CDR3 protein: CASSLSDLLFTDTQYF; CDR3 DNA: TGTGCCAGCAGTTTATCAGACTTGCTATTCACAGATACGCAGTATTTT
clone size: NA; CDR3 length: 15; D gene: TRBD2; V gene: TRBV6-5; J gene: TRBJ2-2; CDR3 protein: CASSFPGGETGELFF; CDR3 DNA: TGTGCCAGCAGTTTCCCGGGGGGTGAGACCGGGGAGCTGTTTTTT
clone size: NA; CDR3 length: 14; D gene: NA; V gene: TRBV28; J gene: TRBJ1-5; CDR3 protein: CASSLFGNNQPQHF; CDR3 DNA: TGTGCCAGCAGTTTATTTGGCAATAATCAGCCCCAGCATTTT
clone size: NA; CDR3 length: 15; D gene: NA; V gene: TRBV27; J gene: TRBJ2-3; CDR3 protein: CASSSYGRSTDTQYF; CDR3 DNA: TGTGCCAGCAGCAGTTATGGACGGAGCACAGATACGCAGTATTTT
clone size: NA; CDR3 length: 16; D gene: TRBD2; V gene: TRBV5-1; J gene: TRBJ2-7; CDR3 protein: CASSLGSGGRAYEQYF; CDR3 DNA: TGCGCCAGCAGCTTGGGGTCGGGCGGGAGAGCCTACGAGCAGTACTTC
clone size: NA; CDR3 length: 15; D gene: TRBD2; V gene: TRBV29-1; J gene: TRBJ2-5; CDR3 protein: CSATLAGEVGETQYF; CDR3 DNA: TGCAGCGCGACACTAGCGGGAGAAGTGGGTGAGACCCAGTACTTC
clone size: NA; CDR3 length: 13; D gene: NA; V gene: TRBV28; J gene: TRBJ2-4; CDR3 protein: CASKPGTESIQYF; CDR3 DNA: TGTGCCAGCAAACCCGGGACGGAGTCTATTCAGTACTTC
clone size: NA; CDR3 length: 13; D gene: NA; V gene: TRBV6-5; J gene: TRBJ2-7; CDR3 protein: CASRASATYEQYF; CDR3 DNA: TGTGCCAGCAGAGCTAGCGCAACCTACGAGCAGTACTTC
clone size: NA; CDR3 length: 12; D gene: NA; V gene: TRBV6-1; J gene: TRBJ1-2; CDR3 protein: CASSERGYGYTF; CDR3 DNA: TGTGCCAGCAGTGAGAGGGGGTATGGCTACACCTTC
clone size: NA; CDR3 length: 15; D gene: TRBD2; V gene: TRBV15; J gene: TRBJ2-3; CDR3 protein: CATKHRAGGGDTQYF; CDR3 DNA: TGTGCCACGAAGCACCGGGCGGGAGGGGGAGATACGCAGTATTTT
clone size: NA; CDR3 length: 18; D gene: NA; V gene: TRBV21-1; J gene: TRBJ2-2; CDR3 protein: CASSTSFGRGGSTGELFF; CDR3 DNA: TGTGCCAGCAGCACATCCTTCGGCAGGGGTGGGAGCACCGGGGAGCTGTTTTTT
clone size: NA; CDR3 length: 15; D gene: NA; V gene: TRBV7-2; J gene: TRBJ2-3; CDR3 protein: CASSLVTGRPDTQYF; CDR3 DNA: TGTGCCAGCAGCTTAGTAACAGGGAGGCCGGATACGCAGTATTTT
clone size: NA; CDR3 length: 15; D gene: TRBD2; V gene: TRBV28; J gene: TRBJ2-1; CDR3 protein: CASSLGLAGGNEQFF; CDR3 DNA: TGTGCCAGCAGTTTAGGTCTAGCGGGAGGCAATGAGCAGTTCTTC
clone size: NA; CDR3 length: 14; D gene: NA; V gene: TRBV19; J gene: TRBJ2-1; CDR3 protein: CASSQGLTYNEQFF; CDR3 DNA: TGTGCCAGTAGTCAAGGGCTAACCTACAATGAGCAGTTCTTC
clone size: NA; CDR3 length: 12; D gene: NA; V gene: TRBV6-1; J gene: TRBJ1-5; CDR3 protein: CASRFNNQPQHF; CDR3 DNA: TGTGCCAGCAGGTTTAACAATCAGCCCCAGCATTTT
clone size: NA; CDR3 length: 15; D gene: NA; V gene: TRBV2; J gene: TRBJ1-2; CDR3 protein: CASTPQGSLAYGYTF; CDR3 DNA: TGTGCCAGCACCCCCCAAGGATCCCTAGCCTATGGCTACACCTTC
clone size: few; CDR3 length: 15; D gene: NA; V gene: TRBV6-1; J gene: TRBJ1-3; CDR3 protein: CASRMAGRFGNTIYF; CDR3 DNA: TGTGCCAGCAGAATGGCTGGACGGTTCGGAAACACCATATATTTT
clone size: NA; CDR3 length: 16; D gene: TRBD2; V gene: TRBV19; J gene: TRBJ2-2; CDR3 protein: CASSISREAHLGELFF; CDR3 DNA: TGTGCCAGTAGTATCTCGCGGGAGGCCCACCTCGGGGAGCTGTTTTTT